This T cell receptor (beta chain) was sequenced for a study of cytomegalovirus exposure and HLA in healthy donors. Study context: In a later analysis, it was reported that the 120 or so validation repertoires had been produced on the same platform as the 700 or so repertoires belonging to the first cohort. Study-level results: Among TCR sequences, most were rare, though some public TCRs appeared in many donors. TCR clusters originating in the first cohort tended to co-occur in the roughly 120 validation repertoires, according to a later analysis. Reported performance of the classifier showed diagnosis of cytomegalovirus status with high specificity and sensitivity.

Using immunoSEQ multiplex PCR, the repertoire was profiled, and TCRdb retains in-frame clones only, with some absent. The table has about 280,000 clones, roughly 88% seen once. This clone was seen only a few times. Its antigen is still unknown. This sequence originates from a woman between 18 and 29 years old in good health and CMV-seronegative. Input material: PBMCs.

The CDR3 loop reads CASSPRLAGDEQYF. CDR3 coding DNA: TGTGCCAGCAGCCCCCGACTAGCGGGAGACGAGCAGTACTTC. The chain recombines TRBV11-2 with TRBJ2-7; TRBD2 matches 12 bases. The germline V gene has CDR1 SGHAT and CDR2 FQNNGV. V lost 5 bases, J lost 5 bases, and 4 bases stayed unmatched. This CDR3 comprises 14 residues.